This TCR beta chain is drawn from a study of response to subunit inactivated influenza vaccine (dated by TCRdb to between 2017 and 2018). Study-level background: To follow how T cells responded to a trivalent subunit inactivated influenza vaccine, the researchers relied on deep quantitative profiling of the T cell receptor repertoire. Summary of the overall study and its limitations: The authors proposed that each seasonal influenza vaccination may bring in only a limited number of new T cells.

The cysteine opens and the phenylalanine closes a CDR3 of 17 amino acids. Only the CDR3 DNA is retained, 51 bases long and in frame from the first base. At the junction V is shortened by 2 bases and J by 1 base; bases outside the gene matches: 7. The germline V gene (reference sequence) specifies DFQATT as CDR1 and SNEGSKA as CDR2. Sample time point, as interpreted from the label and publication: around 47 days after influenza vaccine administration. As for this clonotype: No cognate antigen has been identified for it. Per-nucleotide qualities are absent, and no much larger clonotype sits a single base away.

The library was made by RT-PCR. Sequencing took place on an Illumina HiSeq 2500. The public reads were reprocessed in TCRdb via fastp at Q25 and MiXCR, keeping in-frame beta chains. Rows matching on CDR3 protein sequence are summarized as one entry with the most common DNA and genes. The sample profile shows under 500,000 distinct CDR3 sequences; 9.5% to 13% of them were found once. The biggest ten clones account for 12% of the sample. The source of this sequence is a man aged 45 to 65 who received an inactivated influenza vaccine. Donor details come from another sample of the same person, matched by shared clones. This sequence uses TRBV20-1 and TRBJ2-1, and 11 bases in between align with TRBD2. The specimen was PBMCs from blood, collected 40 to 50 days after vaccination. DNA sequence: TGCAGTGCTAGATCAATAGCGGGAGGGGGTTCCTACAATGAGCAGTTCTTC. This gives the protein CSARSIAGGGSYNEQFF.